The clone carrying this TCR beta chain was seen only a few times. The antigen is not known. TCR alpha and TCR beta cDNA libraries with sample barcodes and UMIs came from 5'RACE using constant-segment primers. TCRdb redid the calling of the 5' RACE reads with MiXCR, one entry per CDR3 protein. Of about 140,000 distinct CDR3 sequences in the sample, 13% to 15% are singletons; the top ten hold roughly 15%. V lost 8 bases and J lost 0, with 5 bases in between. Per the germline V gene, CDR1 is MNHEY and CDR2 is SVGAGI. The CDR3 has 11 amino acids. The entry originates in a study of T-cell memory formation after mild COVID-19. Study findings and constraints: What remained unconfirmed was the SARS-CoV-2 specificity of second-wave clones peaking on day 37.

This TCR derives from an adult woman who had mild COVID-19 (a few samples of this study predate the infection). Cell type and time point are not known. V usage is TRBV6-5 and J usage is TRBJ2-7; no firm D call. The sequenced sample was PBMCs or a T cell subset sorted from them (not recorded which). CDR3: CASENSYEQYF. The CDR3 coding sequence is TGTGCCAGCGAGAACTCCTACGAGCAGTACTTC.